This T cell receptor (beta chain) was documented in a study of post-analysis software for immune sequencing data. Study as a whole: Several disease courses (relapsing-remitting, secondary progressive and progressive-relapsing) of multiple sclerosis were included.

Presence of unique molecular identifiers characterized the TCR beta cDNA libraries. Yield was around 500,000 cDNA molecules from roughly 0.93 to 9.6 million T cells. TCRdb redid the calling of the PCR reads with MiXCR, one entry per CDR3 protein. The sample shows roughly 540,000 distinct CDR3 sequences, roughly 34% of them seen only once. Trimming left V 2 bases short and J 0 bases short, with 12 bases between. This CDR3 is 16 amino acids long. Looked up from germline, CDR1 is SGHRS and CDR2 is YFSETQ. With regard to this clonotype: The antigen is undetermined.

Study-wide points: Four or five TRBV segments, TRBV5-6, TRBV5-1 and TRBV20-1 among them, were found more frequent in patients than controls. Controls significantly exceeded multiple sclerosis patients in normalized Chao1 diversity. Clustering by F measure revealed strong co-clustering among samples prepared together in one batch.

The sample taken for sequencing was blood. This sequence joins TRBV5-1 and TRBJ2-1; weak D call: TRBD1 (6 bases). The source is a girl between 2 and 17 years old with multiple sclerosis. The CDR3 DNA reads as TGCGCCAGCAGCTTTCAGGGGCCCCGCTCCTACAATGAGCAGTTCTTC. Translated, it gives CASSFQGPRSYNEQFF.